The 3 T cell receptor beta chains presented below share a single source sample, sequenced in a study of blood T cell repertoires in COVID-19. Clones were read by immunoSEQ multiplex PCR, and TCRdb kept only the in-frame ones, dropping some. The repertoire holds roughly 200,000 clones, with around 80% as singletons. The specimen sequenced was peripheral blood. These receptors were collected from a woman aged 80 or older with active or convalescent COVID-19.

The CDR3 region has the DNA TGTGCCAGCACCCTTCGGGGAGGACTTACCGGGGAGCTGTTTTTT. Its protein is CASTLRGGLTGELFF. The chain employs TRBV6-5 and TRBJ2-2, with a weak D call TRBD2 (6 bases). The CDR3 loop spans 15 amino acids. Deletions cut 7 bases from V and 5 bases from J, with 17 bases between. Germline V gene data show CDR1 as MNHEY and CDR2 as SVGAGI.

The V call is TRBV4-3, the J call TRBJ2-5, with D tentatively TRBD2 (5 bases). Looked up from germline, CDR1 is LGHNA and CDR2 is YSLEER. The CDR3 totals 14 residues. The germline V and J ends were trimmed by 4 bases and 5 bases, with 14 bases remaining between them. CDR3 in amino acids: CASSLAGSGETQYF. CDR3 DNA sequence: TGCGCCAGCAGCCTCGCCGGGTCGGGGGAGACCCAGTACTTC.

The V and J genes are TRBV5-1 and TRBJ1-1; tentatively, D is TRBD1 (5 bases). V was pared by 3 bases and J by 1 base, with 10 bases between. This CDR3 is 14 amino acids long. Germline V gives CDR1 SGHRS, CDR2 YFSETQ. CDR3 sequence reads: CASSSRVTNTEAFF. In nucleotides, the CDR3 is TGCGCCAGCAGCTCCAGGGTGACGAACACTGAAGCTTTCTTT.